Described below is a single T cell receptor beta chain sequence and its context. Its target is unknown. CDR1 is MDHEN and CDR2 is SYDVKM in the germline V gene. The CDR3 is 16 residues long. The V gene end was trimmed by 4 bases and the J gene end by 0 bases; junction bases not matched to a gene: 6. The data derive from a study of cytomegalovirus exposure and HLA in healthy donors. Donors in the study were healthy people who gave bone marrow. A multiplex PCR was run with 60 Vbeta primers and 13 Jbeta primers. As originally analysed: In a later analysis, the count reached 82 million or so unique TCR beta chains, with approximately 10 million shared. The repertoire was sequenced with immunoSEQ multiplex PCR; TCRdb's copy has only in-frame clones and lacks some. V, J and clone size are taken as reported in that table, and D and trimming were inferred from the DNA itself. Altogether about 110,000 clones are present, roughly 82% being singletons, with the ten largest covering 4.2%.

Study findings and constraints: The dataset shows that most TCR sequences were rare, while some public TCRs occurred in many donors. In vitro data verified a few CMV-associated chains as specific for CMV antigens.

The sample taken for sequencing was PBMCs. J is TRBJ2-5 and V is TRBV28; 9 bases are shared with TRBD2. The source of this sequence is a male donor in good health and CMV-seronegative. CDR3 coding DNA: TGTGCCAGCAGTTCACGGACTAGCGTGTACCAAGAGACCCAGTACTTC. Its protein is CASSSRTSVYQETQYF.